This is a list of T cell receptor beta chains from one sample in a study of shared clonotypes between healthy human individuals. Libraries were prepared by immunoSEQ multiplex PCR; TCRdb keeps only in-frame clonotypes and omits some of them. The data hold roughly 110,000 clones, with 65% to 75% observed a single time. The sample taken for sequencing was memory CD8+ T cells sorted from blood. These receptor sequences come from a woman aged 25 to 45 in good health. The CDR3 runs from the conserved cysteine through the conserved F or W. A D gene is named only where the DNA matches it firmly.

d_call j_call v_call cdr3_aa
NA TRBJ2-7 TRBV2 CASTDVTLGEQYF
NA TRBJ1-1 TRBV6-4 CASSARAEGTEAFF
TRBD2 TRBJ2-2 TRBV19 CASSIEFAGLAGNTGELFF
TRBD1 TRBJ1-1 TRBV2 CASSPMGTAGTEAFF
NA TRBJ2-2 TRBV7-2 CANARAGTFRGELFF
TRBD1 NA TRBV5-4 CASSADRAHEQYF
NA TRBJ1-4 TRBV19 CASSIDRNEKLFF
NA TRBJ2-7 TRBV5-4 CASSLFGQPYEQYF
TRBD2 TRBJ2-3 TRBV5-1 CASSLGASGNTDTQYF
NA TRBJ2-3 TRBV5-1 CASSSATDTQYF
TRBD2 TRBJ2-1 TRBV15 CATSRDGAAGVYNEQFF
NA TRBJ2-1 TRBV18 CASSPVASTSYNEQFF
NA TRBJ2-7 TRBV25-1 CASSAPNHLAFSYEQYF
NA TRBJ2-1 TRBV5-6 CASSPAGMARQFF
TRBD2 TRBJ2-7 TRBV5-6 CASSSGLGAYEQYF
NA TRBJ1-4 TRBV5-4 CASSLFGAGRTNEKLFF
NA TRBJ2-3 TRBV25-1 CASSGGGRLDTQYF
TRBD1 TRBJ2-7 TRBV13 CASSPSGQGTLYEQYF
TRBD2 TRBJ2-7 TRBV5-1 CASSFNGLAVEQYF
NA TRBJ1-3 TRBV9 CASSVFDGAGNTIYF
NA TRBJ2-7 TRBV5-6 CASSLEGHAFYEQYF
NA TRBJ2-7 TRBV27 CASSQGASGYEQYF
NA TRBJ2-7 TRBV11-2 CASSLAPSEYEQYF
NA TRBJ2-3 TRBV25-1 CASSAQDSTTDTQYF
NA TRBJ1-5 TRBV5-5 CASSSASTRALLPQHF
NA TRBJ2-7 TRBV7-9 CASSLAGGIVEQYF
NA TRBJ2-7 TRBV11-2 CASSQAGTPYEQYF
NA TRBJ2-1 TRBV7-6 CASSPRLGRNEQFF
NA TRBJ2-1 TRBV7-9 CASSFRAGRQGEQFF
NA TRBJ2-2 TRBV7-6 CASTPTGVTGELFF
NA TRBJ2-3 TRBV30 CANRPGITDTQYF
TRBD2 TRBJ2-1 TRBV14 CASSQEGLAGGSKQFF
TRBD1 TRBJ1-6 TRBV16 CASSQGQPNSPLHF
NA TRBJ1-5 TRBV28 CASSYSSNQPQHF
NA TRBJ2-1 TRBV25-1 CASSPKVVREQQSEQFF
TRBD1 TRBJ1-4 TRBV9 CASSVAGTDEKLFF
TRBD2 TRBJ2-7 TRBV11-2 CASSFAPGGAYEQYF
TRBD2 TRBJ2-7 TRBV18 CASSQEGGRASEQYF
NA TRBJ2-2 TRBV4-1 CASSQGEVTGELFF
NA TRBJ1-1 TRBV7-8 CASSLVSVEAFF
NA TRBJ2-2 TRBV7-9 CASSLGYTGELFF
NA TRBJ1-1 TRBV10-3 CAVEGVMNTEAFF
TRBD2 TRBJ2-1 TRBV5-1 CASSLGPAGGPQNEQFF
NA TRBJ1-1 TRBV5-8 CASSADTLNTEAFF
NA TRBJ2-3 TRBV15 CATSRGAENTDTQYF
NA TRBJ2-7 TRBV5-1 CASSSGRHTYEQYF